One sample yielded the 31 T cell receptor beta chains listed below, sequenced in a study of T cell repertoires in cytomegalovirus infection. Which antigens these TCRs recognize remains unknown. TCRdb re-called the reads through MiXCR, storing one row per CDR3 protein. The sample lists approximately 340,000 distinct CDR3 sequences; about 27% were seen once. The specimen comprised cultured PBMCs, sampled from culture after CMV antigen stimulation. Receptor source: a human donor in good health (CMV status not recorded). Some clones in this sample may be carry-over from other donors' samples.

This clonotype was seen more than once but under ten times. V gene TRBV7-3 combines with J gene TRBJ2-1; TRBD2 might be the D (5 bases). The CDR3 length is 13 residues. Between the trimmed V and J ends, which lost 5 bases and 3 bases, there was a span of 8 bases. Germline CDR1 is SGHTA and CDR2 is FQGTGA. CDR3 nucleotides: TGTGCCAGCAGCACAGCGGTCTACAATGAGCAGTTCTTC. This encodes CASSTAVYNEQFF.

This clonotype was detected once. The chain links TRBV2 to TRBJ1-4; D gene unclear. The CDR3 is 14 amino acids. Per the germline V gene, CDR1 is SNHLY and CDR2 is FYNNEI. In nucleotides, the CDR3 is TGTGCTTCCGGACTGGAATCGACTAATGAAAAACTGTTTTTT. This sequence encodes CASGLESTNEKLFF.

On this clonotype: Mismatch with germline at one junction end may stem from a read error. The chain uses TRBV20-1 and TRBJ1-1; D is undetermined. This CDR3 region has 12 residues. Germline V gene lookup returns CDR1 DFQATT and CDR2 SNEGSKA (reference sequence). For the CDR3, the DNA is TGCAGTGCTGGAGACCGGAACACTGAAGCTTTCTTT. It specifies CSAGDRNTEAFF.

The CDR3 region is CASSQLTSGGDTDTQYF. The CDR3 DNA reads as TGCGCCAGCAGCCAACTAACTAGCGGGGGAGACACAGATACGCAGTATTTT. This sequence joins TRBV5-1 and TRBJ2-3, with TRBD2 matching over 11 bases. Germline loops: CDR1 SGHRS, CDR2 YFSETQ. V shed 4 bases and J 2 bases; nucleotides not matched to a gene: 9. This CDR3 has 17 amino acids. The full variable domain, its missing parts supplied by reference TRBV5-1 and TRBJ2-3, is KAGVTQTPRYLIKTRGQQVTLSCSPISGHRSVSWYQQTPGQGLQFLFEYFSETQRNKGNFPGRFSGRQFSNSRSEMNVSTLELGDSALYLCASSQLTSGGDTDTQYFGPGTRLTVL.

The CDR3 spells CASSLVPGLVYNEQFF. For the CDR3, the DNA is TGTGCCAGCAGTTTAGTTCCGGGACTAGTCTACAATGAGCAGTTCTTC. The rearrangement links TRBV12-3 or TRBV12-4 to TRBJ2-1; 8 nucleotides agree with TRBD2. The CDR3 runs to 16 residues. V lost 1 base, J lost 3 bases, and 5 bases stayed unmatched.

This clonotype was detected once. The gene calls are TRBV15 and TRBJ2-7; D not certain. The CDR3 loop spans 11 amino acids. V dropped 0 bases and J dropped 6 bases, with 3 bases sitting between them. CDR1 is LNHNV and CDR2 is YYDKDF in the germline V gene (reference sequence). The CDR3 spells CATSRDREQYF. DNA of the CDR3: TGTGCCACCAGCAGAGATCGCGAGCAGTACTTC.

This clonotype has more than one count but fewer than ten. The V and J genes are TRBV7-6 and TRBJ1-2, with 7 nucleotides matching TRBD1. Unmatched junction bases numbered 9, after V lost 4 bases and J lost 7 bases. The CDR3 contains 14 residues. The germline V gene encodes CDR1 SGHVS and CDR2 FNYEAQ. The CDR3 DNA reads as TGTGCCAGCAGCTCGAGCGGGACAGTGAGTGGCTACACCTTC. Translation gives CASSSSGTVSGYTF. Together with reference TRBV7-6 and TRBJ1-2, the CDR3 gives the full variable domain: GAGVSQSPRYKVTKRGQDVALRCDPISGHVSLYWYRQALGQGPEFLTYFNYEAQQDKSGLPNDRFSAERPEGSISTLTIQRTEQRDSAMYRCASSSSGTVSGYTFGSGTRLTVV.

This chain's CDR3 is CASSYRRFYEQYF. Here the CDR3 DNA reads TGTGCCAGCAGTTACCGTCGGTTCTACGAGCAGTACTTC. The J gene is TRBJ2-7, the V gene TRBV27; D remains ambiguous. The ends were cut back, 4 bases at V and 3 bases at J, with 10 bases in the middle. CDR1 is MNHEY, CDR2 SMNVEV, per germline (reference sequence). CDR3 length: 13 residues.

Only a few counts were recorded for this clonotype. The chain joins TRBV5-1 to TRBJ2-5; 13 bases are shared with TRBD2. V shed 4 bases, J shed 5 bases, and the junction held 8 bases outside the gene matches. The CDR3 loop spans 16 amino acids. Germline V gene lookup returns CDR1 SGHRS and CDR2 YFSETQ. CDR3 nucleotides: TGCGCCAGCAGCACTGGACTAGCGGGGGTTTGGGAGACCCAGTACTTC. Encoded protein: CASSTGLAGVWETQYF.

The chain is built from TRBV29-1 and TRBJ2-5; 8 nucleotides match TRBD1. Trimming cost V 8 bases and J 5 bases; bases outside gene matches: 13. The V gene's germline CDR1 is SQVTM and CDR2 ANQGSEA. CDR3 length: 14 amino acids. CDR3 DNA sequence: TGCAGCTACAACAAACAGGGGGTGGGGGAGACCCAGTACTTC. This codes for CSYNKQGVGETQYF.

The table lists this clonotype with a few counts. The J gene is TRBJ2-5, the V gene TRBV11-2; the D gene is possibly TRBD2 (5 bases). The CDR3 loop spans 14 amino acids. Per the germline V gene, CDR1 is SGHAT and CDR2 is FQNNGV. Between the trimmed V and J ends, which lost 7 bases and 2 bases, there was a span of 14 bases. CDR3 nucleotides: TGTGCCAGCACCTTTAACCGGGGACAAGAGACCCAGTACTTC. Translation: CASTFNRGQETQYF.

This clonotype was seen repeatedly, ten times or more. J is TRBJ1-1 and V is TRBV2; D not certain. CDR1 is SNHLY, CDR2 FYNNEI, per germline. Between the trimmed V and J ends, which lost 6 bases and 1 base, there was a span of 15 bases. The CDR3 contains 15 residues. CDR3 nucleotide sequence: TGTGCCAGCAGACCGCTAAAACAGCCGAACACTGAAGCTTTCTTT. It yields the protein CASRPLKQPNTEAFF.

Only a few counts were recorded for this clonotype. The V call is TRBV7-6, the J call TRBJ2-3; D is unclear. The CDR3 runs to 16 residues. The germline V gene encodes CDR1 SGHVS and CDR2 FNYEAQ. Trimming cost V 5 bases and J 1 base, with 16 bases left between them. CDR3 nucleotides: TGTGCCAGCAGCCTCAGCGAGCGCCGGGGCACAGATACGCAGTATTTT. Protein product: CASSLSERRGTDTQYF.

The table lists this clonotype with many counts. This chain uses TRBV11-3 with TRBJ2-5; possible D gene TRBD1, 7 bases. The CDR3 runs 13 residues. Trimming took 5 bases from V and 4 from J, leaving 11 bases between them. Germline lookup yields CDR1 SGHNT and CDR2 YENEEA. The CDR3 spells CASSRQGGETQYF. For the CDR3, the DNA is TGTGCCAGCAGCCGCCAGGGGGGAGAGACCCAGTACTTC.

This clonotype turned up a few times. This sequence joins TRBV7-3 and TRBJ2-1, with 7 bases fitting TRBD1. Germline assignment: CDR1 SGHTA and CDR2 FQGTGA. This CDR3 is 13 amino acids long. J gave up 7 bases and V 6 bases, and 6 bases lay outside the gene matches. The CDR3 DNA sequence: TGTGCCAGCAGTTTAGGACAGGAGAATGAGCAGTTCTTC. Translating gives CASSLGQENEQFF.

The V and J genes are TRBV11-3 and TRBJ2-1, with 7 bases matching TRBD1. Trimming at V came to 0 bases and at J to 8 bases, leaving 7 bases not matched to a gene. CDR3 length: 15 residues. Germline values: CDR1 SGHNT, CDR2 YENEEA. CDR3 nucleotides: TGTGCCAGCAGCTTAGAGGGGTCCACAGGGGATGAGCAGTTCTTC. Protein product: CASSLEGSTGDEQFF.

This clonotype was seen a handful of times. The chain links TRBV30 to TRBJ1-2; 7 bases line up with TRBD1. CDR1 and CDR2 from the germline V gene are GTSNPN and SVGIG (reference sequence). The CDR3 length is 13 residues. After removal of 7 bases from V and 7 bases from J, the junction contained 12 bases not matched to a gene. CDR3 region: CAYISFQGGGYTF. The CDR3, as DNA: TGTGCCTATATTAGTTTCCAGGGGGGTGGCTACACCTTC.

This clonotype was picked up a small number of times. The chain combines TRBV7-2 with TRBJ2-7, with D perhaps TRBD2 (6 bases). This CDR3 has 16 amino acids. Germline loops: CDR1 SGHTA, CDR2 FQGNSA. The V end lost 4 bases, the J end lost 1 base, and 17 bases lay between the germline ends. This chain's CDR3 is CASSSNPGRGSYEQYF. The DNA of the CDR3 is TGTGCCAGCAGCTCGAATCCGGGACGGGGGTCCTACGAGCAGTACTTC.

The V call is TRBV7-2, the J call TRBJ2-6; no definite D call. CDR3 size: 16 residues. V was cut by 3 bases and J by 2 bases, with 11 bases left in between. Germline CDR1 is SGHTA and CDR2 is FQGNSA. The CDR3 region has the DNA TGTGCCAGCAGCTTCCCCCAGCGCACTGGGGCCAACGTCCTGACTTTC. Protein: CASSFPQRTGANVLTF.

J is TRBJ2-1 and V is TRBV6-6; TRBD1 or TRBD2 may be the D gene (6 bases each). Germline-derived CDR1 and CDR2 are MNHNY and SVGAGI (reference sequence). The CDR3 consists of 13 residues. The germline V and J ends were trimmed by 2 bases and 8 bases, with 10 bases remaining between them. CDR3 in DNA: TGTGCCAGCAGTTACCTGGGGGGCTATGAGCAGTTCTTC. Translated, it gives CASSYLGGYEQFF.

J is TRBJ2-1 and V is TRBV14, with no clear D. Trimming stripped 1 base from V and 6 bases from J, with 10 bases between. Germline CDR1 reads SGHDN; CDR2 reads FVKESK. The length of the CDR3 is 14 residues. Here the CDR3 reads CASSQVPGRNEQFF. In DNA, the CDR3 is TGTGCCAGCAGCCAAGTACCAGGACGCAATGAGCAGTTCTTC.

The V gene is TRBV7-2, the J gene TRBJ1-1; TRBD1 matches at 7 bases. Germline values: CDR1 SGHTA, CDR2 FQGNSA. The V and J ends lost 0 bases and 5 bases, in that order; junction bases with no gene match: 9. The CDR3 extends over 16 amino acids. CDR3 coding DNA: TGTGCCAGCAGCTTAGCCTCGACAGGGCGGTGGACTGAAGCTTTCTTT. Amino acids: CASSLASTGRWTEAFF.

This clonotype came up a few times. The chain uses TRBV24-1 and TRBJ2-5, with 8 bases identical to TRBD2. Germline assignment: CDR1 KGHDR and CDR2 SFDVKD. This CDR3 comprises 17 residues. V shed 5 bases, J shed 1 base, and the junction held 11 bases outside the gene matches. The CDR3 sequence is CATSAPAGEGPQETQYF. Written as DNA, the CDR3 is TGTGCCACCAGTGCACCAGCGGGGGAAGGGCCCCAAGAGACCCAGTACTTC.

The chain carries TRBV28 and TRBJ2-7; D gene uncertain. V lost 2 bases to trimming and J lost 4 bases, with 9 bases between them. This CDR3 has 13 amino acids. CDR1 is MDHEN, CDR2 SYDVKM, per germline. CDR3 amino acids: CASSLGRYYEQYF. CDR3 DNA sequence: TGTGCCAGCAGTTTAGGGCGGTATTACGAGCAGTACTTC.

This clonotype has only a few counts. The chain joins TRBV4-1 to TRBJ1-5; a weak D match, TRBD1 (5 bases). The CDR3 extends over 16 amino acids. V dropped 3 bases and J dropped 0 bases, with 12 bases sitting between them. Germline V gene sequence: CDR1 MGHRA, CDR2 YSYEKL. Here the CDR3 DNA reads TGCGCCAGCAGCCACCCCCAGGGTAATAGCAATCAGCCCCAGCATTTT. This encodes CASSHPQGNSNQPQHF.

CDR3 amino acids: CASREPGTQNYGYTF. The CDR3 region has the DNA TGTGCCAGCAGGGAACCCGGGACACAGAACTATGGCTACACCTTC. This chain uses TRBV7-9 with TRBJ1-2, with a possible D match to TRBD1 (6 bases). This CDR3 is 15 amino acids long. V lost 6 bases and J lost 2, with 16 bases in between. CDR1 is SEHNR and CDR2 is FQNEAQ in the germline V gene (reference sequence).

This chain joins TRBV28 and TRBJ2-1; D perhaps matches TRBD2 (6 bases). The germline V gene encodes CDR1 MDHEN and CDR2 SYDVKM. V shed 5 bases and J shed 0 bases, with 14 bases lying between them. The CDR3 totals 16 residues. The CDR3 DNA follows: TGTGCCAGCAGTCCCCGAGGAGCGGGCTCCTACAATGAGCAGTTCTTC. Translation gives CASSPRGAGSYNEQFF. The variable domain in full, with the rest retrieved from reference TRBV28 and TRBJ2-1, is DVKVTQSSRYLVKRTGEKVFLECVQDMDHENMFWYRQDPGLGLRLIYFSYDVKMKEKGDIPEGYSVSREKKERFSLILESASTNQTSMYLCASSPRGAGSYNEQFFGPGTRLTVL.

This clonotype was recorded at least ten times. V is TRBV5-1 and J is TRBJ2-1; the D is unclear. The CDR3 sequence is 11 residues long. Germline V gene sequence: CDR1 SGHRS, CDR2 YFSETQ. The V end was cut by 4 bases, the J end by 8 bases, with 7 bases between. The CDR3 is CASSVTDEQFF. DNA for the CDR3: TGCGCCAGCAGCGTTACGGATGAGCAGTTCTTC.

The genes are TRBV29-1 and TRBJ1-2; no firm D call. This CDR3 is 16 amino acids long. V was cut by 7 bases and J by 0 bases, with 21 bases left in between. Germline V CDR1 and CDR2: SQVTM, ANQGSEA. This CDR3 is CSARGTDPNSNYGYTF. DNA of the CDR3: TGCAGCGCCCGAGGCACAGACCCAAACTCTAACTATGGCTACACCTTC.

This clonotype was counted ten times or more. The chain carries TRBV7-2 and TRBJ1-5, with 9 bases aligning to TRBD1. With 7 bases clipped from V and 7 bases from J, the junction kept 5 bases outside the gene matches. Germline V gene data show CDR1 as SGHTA and CDR2 as FQGNSA. The CDR3 spans 13 residues. The CDR3 loop is CASTRDRDQPQHF. In DNA, the CDR3 is TGTGCCAGCACCCGGGACAGGGACCAGCCCCAGCATTTT.

This clonotype was counted between two and nine times. The V gene is TRBV10-3, the J gene TRBJ2-1; TRBD2 matches at 13 bases. In germline, CDR1 is ENHRY, CDR2 SYGVKD. The CDR3 contains 13 residues. The V segment lost 9 bases and the J segment 7 bases; nucleotides outside the gene matches: 3. This chain's CDR3 is CAIGTSGENEQFF. The DNA for the CDR3 is TGTGCCATTGGGACTAGCGGGGAGAATGAGCAGTTCTTC.